Listed below are T cell receptor beta chains from one sample, sequenced in a study of blood T cells in healthy people across ages. One entry per CDR3 protein, called by TCRdb with MiXCR from the 5' RACE reads. The sample records 780,000 or so distinct CDR3 sequences, roughly 25% being singletons. Another study also made use of these data, one on T cells of mothers and their children.

The specimen sequenced was blood. All receptors derive from a boy between 10 and 17 years old in good health. Both conserved end residues are part of each CDR3. A D gene is named only where the DNA matches it firmly. Some rows have no size entry. The others give once, few or many, or a class for an expanded clone.

j_call | clone_size | d_call | v_call | cdr3_nt | cdr3_aa
TRBJ1-1 | - | - | TRBV14 | TGTGCCAGCAGCCAAGATGGGCGTATGAACACTGAAGCTTTCTTT | CASSQDGRMNTEAFF
TRBJ1-5 | - | - | TRBV6-5 | TGTGCCAGCAGATCAGACAGGCCATGGGACCCCCAGCATTTT | CASRSDRPWDPQHF
TRBJ2-7 | - | - | TRBV4-1 | TGCGCCAGCAGCCAAGAGGTTCCGGGACGGCCCCTCTACGAGCAGTACTTC | CASSQEVPGRPLYEQYF
TRBJ2-1 | - | TRBD2 | TRBV29-1 | TGCAGCGTTACCTACTGGGCGGGAGGGGATGAGCAGTTCTTC | CSVTYWAGGDEQFF
TRBJ1-1 | - | TRBD1 | TRBV7-3 | TGTGCCAGCAGCCCCACCGGACAGGGGGCGGATGAAGCTTTCTTT | CASSPTGQGADEAFF
TRBJ1-1 | once | - | TRBV7-3 | TGTGCCAGCAGCTTAAATCAGGGGTTAGACACTGAAGCTTTCTTT | CASSLNQGLDTEAFF
TRBJ2-3 | - | TRBD2 | TRBV12-3/TRBV12-4 | TGTGCCAGCAGTTTGTTATCGCCTAGCGGGGGGAATACGCAGTATTTT | CASSLLSPSGGNTQYF
TRBJ2-2 | - | - | TRBV29-1 | TGCAGCGTTGACGGGGGGGAGCTGTTTTTT | CSVDGGELFF
TRBJ2-7 | once | - | TRBV6-2/TRBV6-3 | TGTGCCAGCAGTTATCAGGGTTCAGGGAACGAGCAGTACTTC | CASSYQGSGNEQYF
TRBJ2-2 | - | - | TRBV12-3/TRBV12-4 | TGTGCCAGCAGCCAACCCGAGGGCGCCATGAACACCGGGGAGCTGTTTTTT | CASSQPEGAMNTGELFF
TRBJ1-5 | - | - | TRBV6-2/TRBV6-3 | TGTGCCAGCAGCGGAGACTCCGCACGACAGCCCCAGCATTTT | CASSGDSARQPQHF
TRBJ2-5 | few | TRBD2 | TRBV11-2 | TGTGCCAGCAGCTTAGGGGGACTAGCGGGGGCCGGGGGAGAGACCCAGTACTTC | CASSLGGLAGAGGETQYF
TRBJ2-7 | few | - | TRBV4-1 | TGCGCCAGCAGCCAGGATTCAGCGGGCTCCTACGAGCAGTACTTC | CASSQDSAGSYEQYF
TRBJ2-7 | many | - | TRBV11-2 | TGTGCCAGCAGCTTATTACCCCCCCAGGGATACGAGCAGTACTTC | CASSLLPPQGYEQYF
TRBJ2-3 | - | TRBD2 | TRBV10-3 | TGTGCCATCAGTGAGGTATTAGCGGGAGGAGATACGCAGTATTTT | CAISEVLAGGDTQYF
TRBJ2-1 | few | - | TRBV24-1 | TGTGCCACCAGTGATCCTTCGACACGTGGGGGTTACAATGAGCAGTTCTTC | CATSDPSTRGGYNEQFF
TRBJ2-5 | few | - | TRBV9 | TGTGCCAGCAGCGTAGGTGTTTCTGAGTTTGAAGAGACCCAGTACTTC | CASSVGVSEFEETQYF
TRBJ2-7 | many | - | TRBV18 | TGTGCCAGCTCACAAGACACCACCTACGAGCAGTACTTC | CASSQDTTYEQYF
TRBJ2-5 | - | - | TRBV2 | TGTGCCAGCAGTGAAATGGCAGGAGAACAAGAGCAGTACTTC | CASSEMAGEQEQYF
TRBJ2-3 | - | TRBD1 | TRBV27 | TGTGCCAGCACTCAGGGGGCTGCTAGCACAGATACGCAGTATTTT | CASTQGAASTDTQYF
TRBJ2-7 | few | - | TRBV12-3/TRBV12-4 | TGTGCCAGCAGTGTCTACTACAGGGATACCTACGAGCAGTACTTC | CASSVYYRDTYEQYF
TRBJ2-1 | few | TRBD1 | TRBV9 | TGTGCCAGCAGCCTACAGGGGGTGACCTACAATGAGCAGTTCTTC | CASSLQGVTYNEQFF
TRBJ2-7 | few | - | TRBV27 | TGTGCCAGCAGTAGGTCGGGTACAGGCGGCGAGCAGTACTTC | CASSRSGTGGEQYF
TRBJ1-1 | - | - | TRBV28 | TGTGCCAGCAGGAAACAGGGTTGGACTGAAGCTTTCTTT | CASRKQGWTEAFF
TRBJ1-1 | few | TRBD1 | TRBV9 | TGTGCCAGCAGCGCAGGAACAGGGGACACTGAAGCGTTCTTT | CASSAGTGDTEAFF
TRBJ2-1 | many | TRBD2 | TRBV29-1 | TGCAGCGTTCTAGGGGGGACTAGCGCGTTGAGCTCCTACAATGAGCAGTTCTTC | CSVLGGTSALSSYNEQFF
TRBJ1-6 | few | - | TRBV28 | TGTGCCAGCAGCCCTGAGATGAGGGGTTCACCCCTCCACTTT | CASSPEMRGSPLHF
TRBJ1-6 | - | - | TRBV7-2 | TGTGCCAGCAGCTTAGTCCGGGCTCTGAATTCACCCCTCCACTTT | CASSLVRALNSPLHF
TRBJ1-1 | - | TRBD1 | TRBV20-1 | TGCAGTGCTGCGACAGGGGACACTGAAGCTTTCTTT | CSAATGDTEAFF
TRBJ1-4 | few | - | TRBV15 | TGTGCCACCAGCGGACGGACTAATGGAAAACTGTTTTTT | CATSGRTNGKLFF
TRBJ2-3 | once | - | TRBV24-1 | TGTGCCACCAAAGGAGATACAGATACGCAGTATTTT | CATKGDTDTQYF
TRBJ2-3 | few | - | TRBV3-1 | TGTGCCAGCAGCCCGATTAAGGGCACAGATACGCAGTATTTT | CASSPIKGTDTQYF
TRBJ2-5 | few | - | TRBV7-9 | TGTGCCAGCAGCTTACTCGCAGGACTCACCCAAGAGACCCAGTACTTC | CASSLLAGLTQETQYF
TRBJ2-5 | - | - | TRBV29-1 | TGCAGCGGCGGCCGGGACGGCCAAGAGACCCAGTACTTC | CSGGRDGQETQYF
TRBJ1-6 | few | - | TRBV28 | TGCGCCAGCAGTCGACTGGGACGGCGAGGGGCTAATTCACCCCTCCACTTT | CASSRLGRRGANSPLHF